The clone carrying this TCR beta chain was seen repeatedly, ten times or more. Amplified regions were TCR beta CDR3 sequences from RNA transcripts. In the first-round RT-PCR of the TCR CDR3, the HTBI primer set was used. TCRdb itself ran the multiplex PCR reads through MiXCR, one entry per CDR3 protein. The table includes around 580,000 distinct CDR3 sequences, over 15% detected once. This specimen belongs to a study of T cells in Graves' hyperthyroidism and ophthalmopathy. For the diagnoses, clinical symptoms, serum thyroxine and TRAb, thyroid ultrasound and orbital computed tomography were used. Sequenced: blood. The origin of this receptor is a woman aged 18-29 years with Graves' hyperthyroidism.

This chain's CDR3 is CASSFLAGTDTQYF. The CDR3 nucleotides read TGTGCCAGCAGCTTCCTAGCCGGCACAGATACGCAGTATTTT. The chain has TRBV28 and TRBJ2-3; a possible D gene is TRBD2 (5 bases). The V gene lost 6 bases and the J gene lost 1 base, with 11 bases spanning the gap. Germline-derived CDR1 and CDR2 are MDHEN and SYDVKM. The CDR3 sequence is 14 residues long.